Below, 28 T cell receptor beta chains from the same sample are listed, as sequenced in a study of Graves' ophthalmopathy and Graves' hyperthyroidism. From RNA, the CDR3 regions of TCR beta chains were amplified and sequenced. An initial RT-PCR round employing HTBI primers preceded a second-round multiplex PCR. TCRdb reanalysed the multiplex PCR reads using MiXCR and keeps one entry per CDR3 protein. The table lists about 370,000 distinct CDR3 sequences, roughly 18% of them singletons. Sample: peripheral blood. The receptors were sampled from a woman aged 18-29 years with Graves' ophthalmopathy.

This clonotype was observed many times. Because it lacks the conserved phenylalanine or tryptophan at the end, this CDR3 is likely a read error. The V call is TRBV6-5, the J call TRBJ1-2; D not certain. CDR1 MNHEY and CDR2 SVGAGI come from the germline V gene. The ends were cut back, 0 bases at V and 4 bases at J, with 9 bases in the middle. This CDR3 spans 14 amino acids. In nucleotides, the CDR3 is TGTGCCAGCAGTTACTCGACCGAAGCCTATGGCTACACCCTC. Its translation: CASSYSTEAYGYTL.

This clonotype came up many times. The chain combines TRBV28 with TRBJ2-4; no clear D gene. Germline loops: CDR1 MDHEN, CDR2 SYDVKM. This CDR3 is built from 16 residues. V was cut by 5 bases and J by 0 bases, with 14 bases left in between. CDR3 coding DNA: TGTGCCAGCAGTCCCCCAGGCGGATTAGCCAAAAACATTCAGTACTTC. Protein product: CASSPPGGLAKNIQYF.

This clonotype came up many times. The CDR3 coding sequence is TGTGCCAGCTGTCATCGGGGGTCCTATAATTCACCCCTCCACTTT. This translates into CASCHRGSYNSPLHF. J is TRBJ1-6 and V is TRBV6-1, with D maybe TRBD1 (5 bases). In germline, CDR1 is MNHNS, CDR2 SASEGT. This CDR3 contains 15 residues. Deletions cut 8 bases from V and 1 base from J, with 12 bases between.

This clonotype was found many times. The chain carries TRBV7-2 and TRBJ2-7; either TRBD1 or TRBD2 may fit D (5 bases each). The CDR3 is 13 residues long. Germline loops: CDR1 SGHTA, CDR2 FQGNSA. With 3 bases removed from V and 4 bases from J, the gap between germline ends came to 10 bases. CDR3 bases: TGTGCCAGCAGCTTGGGGACGGGTTACGAGCAGTACTTC. It is translated as CASSLGTGYEQYF.

This clonotype has a count of ten or more. V is TRBV11-2 and J is TRBJ1-1; D gene uncertain. The CDR3 sequence is 17 residues long. Germline lookup yields CDR1 SGHAT and CDR2 FQNNGV. V was shortened by 5 bases and J by 1 base, with 20 bases between the two germline ends. DNA of the CDR3: TGTGCCAGCAGCCCGGGTCACAGCCTTTCTTCGAACACTGAAGCTTTCTTT. This translates into CASSPGHSLSSNTEAFF.

This clonotype has ten or more counts. A much larger clone lies a single base off, so this may be a read error. The chain has TRBV24-1 and TRBJ1-5; perhaps TRBD1 as D (5 bases). CDR1 is KGHDR and CDR2 is SFDVKD in the germline V gene. The CDR3 has 14 residues. Trimming cost V 3 bases and J 4 bases, with 9 bases left between them. This CDR3 reads CATSDRGTNQPQHF. CDR3 bases: TGTGCCACCAGTGATCGAGGGACTAATCAGCCCCAGCATTTT.

This clonotype was recorded many times. The chain employs TRBV6-4 and TRBJ1-6; D remains unclear. Germline CDR1 reads MRHNA; CDR2 reads SNTAGT. V lost 0 bases and J lost 9, with 9 bases in between. The CDR3 contains 14 residues. CDR3 loop: CASSDSTMGSPLHF. The CDR3, as DNA: TGTGCCAGCAGTGACTCGACAATGGGTTCACCCCTCCACTTT.

The chain employs TRBV7-2 and TRBJ1-5; 8 positions agree with TRBD1. J lost 4 bases, V lost 5 bases, and 7 bases had no gene match. Per germline, CDR1 SGHTA and CDR2 FQGNSA. The CDR3 has 15 amino acids. CDR3 loop: CASSPGRGRNQPQHF. For the CDR3, the DNA is TGTGCCAGCAGCCCAGGCAGGGGGCGGAATCAGCCCCAGCATTTT.

This clonotype has a count of ten or more. This rearrangement joins TRBV4-3 to TRBJ2-5; 10 bases fit TRBD2. After removal of 4 bases from V and 5 bases from J, the junction contained 10 bases not matched to a gene. This CDR3 contains 16 residues. Looked up from germline, CDR1 is LGHNA and CDR2 is YSLEER. The CDR3 sequence is CASSRGLAAPWETQYF. The CDR3 DNA follows: TGCGCCAGCAGCCGAGGACTAGCGGCCCCTTGGGAGACCCAGTACTTC.

This clonotype appeared many times. The chain has TRBV30 and TRBJ1-5, with 7 bases aligning to TRBD1. Looked up from germline, CDR1 is GTSNPN and CDR2 is SVGIG (reference sequence). The CDR3 contains 13 residues. The junction had 2 bases not matched to a gene; V was cut back by 1 base and J by 5 bases. CDR3 in amino acids: CAWSDRGHQPQHF. The CDR3 nucleotides read TGTGCCTGGAGTGACAGGGGACATCAGCCCCAGCATTTT.

This clonotype was counted at least ten times. CDR3 nucleotide sequence: TGTGCCAGCCCAGCAAACTATGGCTACACCTTC. Protein sequence: CASPANYGYTF. The chain joins TRBV2 to TRBJ1-2, with unresolved D. The CDR3 totals 11 residues. V was clipped by 8 bases and J by 2 bases, with 6 bases between them. The germline CDR1 and CDR2 sequences are SNHLY and FYNNEI.

This clonotype has ten or more counts. V gene TRBV20-1 combines with J gene TRBJ2-2, with D possibly matching TRBD1 (6 bases). The germline CDR1 and CDR2 sequences are DFQATT and SNEGSKA (reference sequence). The CDR3 length is 15 residues. Trimming left V 5 bases short and J 3 bases short, with 16 bases between. CDR3 sequence reads: CSASIAGADTGELFF. In DNA, the CDR3 is TGCAGTGCTTCAATCGCAGGGGCTGACACCGGGGAGCTGTTTTTT.

This clonotype was counted many times. This chain uses TRBV18 with TRBJ1-1; no clear D gene. Trimming took off 4 bases at V and 7 bases at J, with 13 bases between the two ends. The CDR3 totals 13 residues. Germline-derived CDR1 and CDR2 are KGHSH and LQKENI. The CDR3 reads CASSLQDGIEAFF. In DNA, the CDR3 is TGTGCCAGCTCACTTCAGGACGGAATTGAAGCTTTCTTT.

This clonotype was recorded many times. The chain links TRBV4-2 to TRBJ2-7; D remains unclear. V gave up 1 base and J gave up 3 bases, with 4 bases separating them. Germline CDR1 LGHNA, CDR2 YNFKEQ. There are 12 residues in the CDR3. The CDR3 sequence is CASSQGGYEQYF. The CDR3, as DNA: TGTGCCAGCAGCCAAGGGGGCTACGAGCAGTACTTC.

This clonotype occurred a few times. The chain uses TRBV6-1 and TRBJ1-5, with D maybe TRBD1 (5 bases). The CDR3 extends over 16 amino acids. Germline values: CDR1 MNHNS, CDR2 SASEGT. Trimming took off 6 bases at V and 2 bases at J, with 17 bases between the two ends. In DNA form, the CDR3 reads TGTGCCAGCAGCGATGGGCGTACAGGACGCAATCAGCCCCAGCATTTT. This codes for CASSDGRTGRNQPQHF.

In its sample, this clonotype was seen many times. The chain is built from TRBV28 and TRBJ2-5; the D gene could be TRBD1 or TRBD2 (5 bases each). V lost 5 bases and J 4 bases, leaving 14 bases between the germline ends. This CDR3 has 14 residues. Germline-derived CDR1 and CDR2 are MDHEN and SYDVKM. CDR3 region: CASSLEKGRETQYF. DNA for the CDR3: TGTGCCAGCAGTCTGGAGAAGGGGAGAGAGACCCAGTACTTC.

This clonotype was observed many times. The rearrangement joins TRBV12-3 or TRBV12-4 to TRBJ1-5; possibly TRBD1 for D (5 bases). V shed 6 bases and J shed 4 bases, with 10 bases lying between them. The CDR3 covers 13 residues. The CDR3 sequence is CASRVGVNQPQHF. CDR3 in DNA: TGTGCCAGCAGAGTAGGGGTGAATCAGCCCCAGCATTTT.

V is TRBV27 and J is TRBJ2-2; 8 nucleotides line up with TRBD1. CDR1 and CDR2 (germline): MNHEY, SMNVEV (reference sequence). This CDR3 region has 17 residues. The V gene end was trimmed by 5 bases and the J gene end by 4 bases; junction bases not matched to a gene: 12. The CDR3 sequence: CASSPRQGPGVTGELFF. DNA for the CDR3: TGTGCCAGCAGTCCCCGACAGGGGCCCGGGGTCACCGGGGAGCTGTTTTTT.

In its sample, this clonotype was seen many times. The chain links TRBV27 to TRBJ1-1; D remains ambiguous. From germline, CDR1 is MNHEY and CDR2 SMNVEV (reference sequence). V gave up 9 bases and J gave up 0 bases, with 17 bases separating them. The CDR3 spans 15 residues. The CDR3 DNA follows: TGTGCCAGTCGACTTGGGGTTTTCATGAACACTGAAGCTTTCTTT. As protein: CASRLGVFMNTEAFF.

This clonotype has a single count. The J gene is TRBJ1-5, the V gene TRBV2, with 10 bases aligning to TRBD1. Germline values: CDR1 SNHLY, CDR2 FYNNEI. The CDR3 has 16 residues. V shed 4 bases, J shed 5 bases, and the junction held 8 bases outside the gene matches. The CDR3 loop reads CASSARRDRGDQPQHF. CDR3 DNA: TGTGCCAGCAGTGCTAGGCGGGACAGGGGCGATCAGCCCCAGCATTTT.

The chain is built from TRBV12-3 or TRBV12-4 and TRBJ1-5, with 10 bases matching TRBD1. The J segment lost 5 bases and the V segment lost 3 bases, leaving 4 bases of the junction unmatched. The CDR3 extends over 15 amino acids. CDR3 nucleotides: TGTGCCAGCAGTTTTGACAGGGGGCGCGATCAGCCCCAGCATTTT. Protein: CASSFDRGRDQPQHF.

This clonotype was seen many times. The J gene is TRBJ1-1, the V gene TRBV6-2 or TRBV6-3; D ambiguous. V lost 3 bases and J 7 bases, leaving 12 bases between the germline ends. CDR1 is MNHEY and CDR2 is SVGEGT in the germline V gene. The CDR3 is 13 amino acids. In DNA form, the CDR3 reads TGTGCCAGCAGTTATGAGGGTGGGGATGAAGCTTTCTTT. Its protein product is CASSYEGGDEAFF.

The V gene is TRBV20-1, the J gene TRBJ2-4, with D perhaps being TRBD1 or TRBD2 (5 bases each). The V end lost 3 bases, the J end lost 9 bases, and 18 bases lay between the germline ends. Germline V gene data show CDR1 as DFQATT and CDR2 as SNEGSKA (reference sequence). The CDR3 has 14 amino acids. CDR3 coding DNA: TGCAGTGCTAGGCCAGGGCAAGCGGTACCCATTCAGTACTTC. This encodes CSARPGQAVPIQYF.

This clonotype was seen repeatedly, ten times or more. The V and J genes are TRBV29-1 and TRBJ1-5; 11 bases are a match to TRBD1. The V gene's germline CDR1 is SQVTM and CDR2 ANQGSEA. The CDR3 sequence is 14 residues long. The V gene end was trimmed by 7 bases and the J gene end by 6 bases; junction bases not matched to a gene: 8. Written as DNA, the CDR3 is TGCAGCGCCCGGACAGGGGGCTCGGGTCAGCCCCAGCATTTT. Translation gives CSARTGGSGQPQHF.

This clonotype has at least ten counts. The chain employs TRBV28 and TRBJ1-2, with no clear D. The germline V gene has CDR1 MDHEN and CDR2 SYDVKM. V was pared by 2 bases and J by 2 bases, with 6 bases between. There are 13 residues in the CDR3. This CDR3 is CASSLARNYGYTF. CDR3 DNA: TGTGCCAGCAGTTTAGCGAGGAACTATGGCTACACCTTC.

This clonotype was observed at least ten times. The chain recombines TRBV27 with TRBJ2-7; 9 positions agree with TRBD2. Germline CDR1 and CDR2: MNHEY and SMNVEV (reference sequence). The junction had 8 bases not matched to a gene; V was cut back by 10 bases and J by 4 bases. The CDR3 totals 13 residues. The CDR3 here is CATARTSAYEQYF. CDR3 nucleotide sequence: TGTGCCACGGCCCGGACTAGCGCGTACGAGCAGTACTTC.

At least ten counts were recorded for this clonotype. The genes are TRBV20-1 and TRBJ2-7; the match to TRBD2 covers 8 bases. Germline V gene sequence: CDR1 DFQATT, CDR2 SNEGSKA (reference sequence). There are 15 residues in the CDR3. J gave up 5 bases and V 3 bases, and 12 bases lay outside the gene matches. The CDR3 sequence: CSASGGGGSVDEQYF. CDR3 DNA: TGCAGTGCTAGTGGGGGCGGGGGGTCGGTAGACGAGCAGTACTTC.

In nucleotides, the CDR3 is TGTGCCAGCAGTTTCGGACAGGGGGATGAGTACGAGCAGTACTTC. Translated, it gives CASSFGQGDEYEQYF. This chain connects TRBV28 to TRBJ2-7, with 10 bases fitting TRBD1. Trimming at V came to 3 bases and at J to 4 bases, leaving 6 bases not matched to a gene. The CDR3 extends over 15 amino acids. From germline, CDR1 is MDHEN and CDR2 SYDVKM.